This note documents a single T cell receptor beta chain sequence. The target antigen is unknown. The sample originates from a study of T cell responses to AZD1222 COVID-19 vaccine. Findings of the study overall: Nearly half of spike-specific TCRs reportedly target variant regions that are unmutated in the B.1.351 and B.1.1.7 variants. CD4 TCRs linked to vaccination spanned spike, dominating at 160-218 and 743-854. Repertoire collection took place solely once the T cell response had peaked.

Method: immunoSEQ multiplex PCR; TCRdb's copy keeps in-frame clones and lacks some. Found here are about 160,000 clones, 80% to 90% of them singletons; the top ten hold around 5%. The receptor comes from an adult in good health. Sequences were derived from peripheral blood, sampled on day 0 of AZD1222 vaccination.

Here the CDR3 reads CASSVGQGAGGELFF. The CDR3 nucleotides are TGTGCCAGCAGCGTGGGACAGGGGGCCGGCGGGGAGCTGTTTTTT. The gene calls are TRBV7-9 and TRBJ2-2; 12 bases align to TRBD1. Germline V CDR1 and CDR2: SEHNR, FQNEAQ (reference sequence). Unmatched junction bases numbered 5, after V lost 5 bases and J lost 7 bases. CDR3 size: 15 residues.